These T cell receptor beta chains were read from a single sample in a study of OX40 agonist ivuxolimab in advanced cancers. The repertoire was sequenced with immunoSEQ multiplex PCR; TCRdb's copy has only in-frame clones and lacks some. This table has tens of thousands of clones, around nine tenths appearing once. The source was CD4+ or CD8+ T cells sorted from blood, collected in a trial of the OX40 agonist ivuxolimab. Source of these receptors: an adult with an advanced solid tumor such as melanoma, head and neck, liver or kidney cancer. Both conserved end residues are part of each CDR3. D genes are given only for firm matches. Expanded clones are given a class, and other clones once, few, many or no size at all.

v_call: TRBV28; j_call: TRBJ2-2; clone_size: -; d_call: -; cdr3_nt: TGTGCCAGCAGTTTCCCGCCCTACAGGGAACGGAACACCGGGGAGCTGTTTTTT; cdr3_aa: CASSFPPYRERNTGELFF
v_call: TRBV19; j_call: TRBJ1-5; clone_size: -; d_call: -; cdr3_nt: TGTGCCAGTAGCGGGGCGGGCAGTAATCAGCCCCAGCATTTT; cdr3_aa: CASSGAGSNQPQHF
v_call: TRBV7-2; j_call: TRBJ2-2; clone_size: medium-sized; d_call: -; cdr3_nt: TGTGCCAGCAGCCCGCAGGTCTCGGGCACCGGGGAGCTGTTTTTT; cdr3_aa: CASSPQVSGTGELFF
v_call: TRBV28; j_call: TRBJ1-2; clone_size: -; d_call: -; cdr3_nt: TGTGCCAGCACCCAAACCGGGACTGCGGCTCGGGGCTACACCTTC; cdr3_aa: CASTQTGTAARGYTF
v_call: TRBV19; j_call: TRBJ2-2; clone_size: -; d_call: TRBD2; cdr3_nt: TGTGCCAGTCGGACTAGCGGTAACACCGGGGAGCTGTTTTTT; cdr3_aa: CASRTSGNTGELFF
v_call: TRBV28; j_call: TRBJ2-3; clone_size: -; d_call: TRBD1; cdr3_nt: TGTGCCAGCAGTTATCGACAGGGAAGATCCACAGATACGCAGTATTTT; cdr3_aa: CASSYRQGRSTDTQYF
v_call: TRBV7-2; j_call: TRBJ2-7; clone_size: -; d_call: TRBD2; cdr3_nt: TGTGCCAGCAGCTTAGCGGGACTAGCGGGAGGCGAGCAGTACTTC; cdr3_aa: CASSLAGLAGGEQYF
v_call: TRBV30; j_call: TRBJ1-3; clone_size: -; d_call: -; cdr3_nt: TGTGCCTGGAGTCGGTTAGGGGCCTCTGGAAACACCATATATTTT; cdr3_aa: CAWSRLGASGNTIYF
v_call: TRBV7-2; j_call: TRBJ1-1; clone_size: -; d_call: -; cdr3_nt: TGTGCCAGCAGCTTAGACGGAGAATCCACTGAAGCTTTCTTT; cdr3_aa: CASSLDGESTEAFF
v_call: TRBV5-1; j_call: TRBJ2-5; clone_size: -; d_call: TRBD2; cdr3_nt: TGCGCCAGCAGCTTGGGCGGGGGAGAGACCCAGTACTTC; cdr3_aa: CASSLGGGETQYF
v_call: TRBV18; j_call: TRBJ2-7; clone_size: -; d_call: -; cdr3_nt: TGTGCCAGCTCATCGGCCCAGATCGGCCCTTACGAGCAGTACTTC; cdr3_aa: CASSSAQIGPYEQYF
v_call: TRBV30; j_call: TRBJ1-1; clone_size: few; d_call: -; cdr3_nt: TGTGCCTGGAGTGTAGGGACTGAAGCTTTCTTT; cdr3_aa: CAWSVGTEAFF
v_call: TRBV28; j_call: TRBJ2-7; clone_size: -; d_call: TRBD1; cdr3_nt: TGTGCCAGCAGTTTAACCGGACAGGGGTCCCACGAGCAGTACTTC; cdr3_aa: CASSLTGQGSHEQYF
v_call: TRBV6-4; j_call: TRBJ2-3; clone_size: -; d_call: -; cdr3_nt: TGTGCCAGCAGTAAAGGGACAAACTCAGATACGCAGTATTTT; cdr3_aa: CASSKGTNSDTQYF
v_call: TRBV25-1; j_call: TRBJ2-5; clone_size: -; d_call: -; cdr3_nt: TGTGCCAGCAGTGAATCCATAGCAGGTGGGGGTGAGACCCAGTACTTC; cdr3_aa: CASSESIAGGGETQYF
v_call: TRBV21-1; j_call: TRBJ2-7; clone_size: -; d_call: -; cdr3_nt: TGTGCCAGCAGCGACAAGGGGACTAGTACTAGCTACGAGCAGTACTTC; cdr3_aa: CASSDKGTSTSYEQYF
v_call: TRBV12-5; j_call: TRBJ1-1; clone_size: -; d_call: -; cdr3_nt: TGTGCTAGTGGTTTGGTACTGGGTGGGGTGGGCACTGAAGCTTTCTTT; cdr3_aa: CASGLVLGGVGTEAFF
v_call: TRBV6-1; j_call: TRBJ2-7; clone_size: -; d_call: TRBD2; cdr3_nt: TGTGCCAGCAGTGAAATCGGGACTAGCGGGATCGAGCAGTACTTC; cdr3_aa: CASSEIGTSGIEQYF
v_call: TRBV19; j_call: TRBJ2-5; clone_size: -; d_call: -; cdr3_nt: TGTGCCAGTAGTGGTGAGGAGACCCAGTACTTC; cdr3_aa: CASSGEETQYF
v_call: TRBV5-6; j_call: TRBJ2-3; clone_size: -; d_call: TRBD2; cdr3_nt: TGTGCCAGCAGCTTTCCAGCGGGGGAGGGCAGCACAGATACGCAGTATTTT; cdr3_aa: CASSFPAGEGSTDTQYF
v_call: TRBV28; j_call: TRBJ1-1; clone_size: once; d_call: -; cdr3_nt: TGTGCCAGCAGTTTAAGGCCCCCCCATCGGCAGCTGCTAGCTGAAGCTTTCTTT; cdr3_aa: CASSLRPPHRQLLAEAFF
v_call: TRBV28; j_call: TRBJ2-4; clone_size: -; d_call: TRBD2; cdr3_nt: TGTGCCAGCACCGTGAGGGCGGGAGGGGGAGCCAAAAACATTCAGTACTTC; cdr3_aa: CASTVRAGGGAKNIQYF
v_call: TRBV9; j_call: TRBJ2-7; clone_size: -; d_call: TRBD1; cdr3_nt: TGTGCCAGCAGCGCCTCGGACAGGGGGCCCTGGGAGCAGTACTTC; cdr3_aa: CASSASDRGPWEQYF
v_call: TRBV10-3; j_call: TRBJ2-1; clone_size: -; d_call: TRBD2; cdr3_nt: TGTGCCATCGGGGGACTAGCGGGAGGTGAGGAGCAGTTCTTC; cdr3_aa: CAIGGLAGGEEQFF
v_call: TRBV6-6; j_call: TRBJ1-2; clone_size: -; d_call: TRBD1; cdr3_nt: TGTGCCAGCAGGACCCCGACAGGGAACTATGGCTACACCTTC; cdr3_aa: CASRTPTGNYGYTF
v_call: TRBV7-2; j_call: TRBJ2-7; clone_size: -; d_call: TRBD2; cdr3_nt: TGTGCCAGCACCTACTGGGCTAGCGGGAGTTACGAGCAGTACTTC; cdr3_aa: CASTYWASGSYEQYF
v_call: TRBV10-2; j_call: TRBJ1-2; clone_size: -; d_call: -; cdr3_nt: TGCGCCAGCAGTGATCGTCGCCGAGCTATCGGCTACACCTTC; cdr3_aa: CASSDRRRAIGYTF
v_call: TRBV5-1; j_call: TRBJ2-1; clone_size: -; d_call: -; cdr3_nt: TGCGCCAGCAGCTCCATAGTTGGTCGCCACAATGAGCAGTTCTTC; cdr3_aa: CASSSIVGRHNEQFF
v_call: TRBV7-9; j_call: TRBJ1-4; clone_size: -; d_call: -; cdr3_nt: TGTGCCAGCAGCCGCGGATCAACTAATGAAAAACTGTTTTTT; cdr3_aa: CASSRGSTNEKLFF
v_call: TRBV5-1; j_call: TRBJ1-1; clone_size: -; d_call: -; cdr3_nt: TGCGCCAGCAGCTTGGGATACACTGAAGCTTTCTTT; cdr3_aa: CASSLGYTEAFF
v_call: TRBV7-2; j_call: TRBJ2-2; clone_size: once; d_call: TRBD1; cdr3_nt: TGTGCCAGCAGCTCGACAGGGTTTACCGGGGAGCTGTTTTTT; cdr3_aa: CASSSTGFTGELFF
v_call: TRBV6-1; j_call: TRBJ2-7; clone_size: -; d_call: -; cdr3_nt: TGTGCCAGCAGGGACAATACCTACGAGCAGTACTTC; cdr3_aa: CASRDNTYEQYF
v_call: TRBV11-2; j_call: TRBJ1-2; clone_size: -; d_call: -; cdr3_nt: TGTGCCAGCAGCTACCTTAGGGGCAGGTTTGGCTACACCTTC; cdr3_aa: CASSYLRGRFGYTF
v_call: TRBV5-6; j_call: TRBJ1-2; clone_size: -; d_call: TRBD1; cdr3_nt: TGTGCCAGCAGCTTACGACAGGGAAGTGGTGGCTACACCTTC; cdr3_aa: CASSLRQGSGGYTF
v_call: TRBV9; j_call: TRBJ2-5; clone_size: few; d_call: TRBD1; cdr3_nt: TGTGCCAGCAGCGTAGGACAGGGGGCGAAGGCGACCCAGTACTTC; cdr3_aa: CASSVGQGAKATQYF
v_call: TRBV7-9; j_call: TRBJ2-3; clone_size: once; d_call: -; cdr3_nt: TGTGCCAGCAGCCCCCGCGGCTCAGTGACAGATACGCAGTATTTT; cdr3_aa: CASSPRGSVTDTQYF
v_call: TRBV14; j_call: TRBJ2-3; clone_size: once; d_call: TRBD2; cdr3_nt: TGTGCCAGCAGCCAAAACCTAGCGGGAGGAACTAGCACAGATACGCAGTATTTT; cdr3_aa: CASSQNLAGGTSTDTQYF
v_call: TRBV7-9; j_call: TRBJ1-1; clone_size: -; d_call: -; cdr3_nt: TGTGCCAGCAGCCGAACAGGGACTGAAGCTTTCTTT; cdr3_aa: CASSRTGTEAFF
v_call: TRBV19; j_call: TRBJ1-1; clone_size: few; d_call: TRBD1; cdr3_nt: TGTGCCAGTAGTGACAGGGGGAACACTGAAGCTTTCTTT; cdr3_aa: CASSDRGNTEAFF
v_call: TRBV7-8; j_call: TRBJ2-7; clone_size: once; d_call: TRBD2; cdr3_nt: TGTGCCAGCAGCTTGGTGGGGACTAGCGGACCCTACGAGCAGTACTTC; cdr3_aa: CASSLVGTSGPYEQYF
v_call: TRBV9; j_call: TRBJ2-5; clone_size: -; d_call: -; cdr3_nt: TGTGCCAGCACCATAGGGGCTAGCCGTGGAGAGACCCAGTACTTC; cdr3_aa: CASTIGASRGETQYF
v_call: TRBV2; j_call: TRBJ1-1; clone_size: -; d_call: -; cdr3_nt: TGTGCCAGCAGTGAATCGCTGAACACTGAAGCTTTCTTT; cdr3_aa: CASSESLNTEAFF
v_call: TRBV7-8; j_call: TRBJ2-7; clone_size: -; d_call: TRBD1; cdr3_nt: TGTGCCAGCAGCCTAAACCTAGACAGGGCCGAGCAGTACTTC; cdr3_aa: CASSLNLDRAEQYF
v_call: TRBV5-6; j_call: TRBJ2-6; clone_size: once; d_call: -; cdr3_nt: TGTGCCAGCAGCCTCCAGGGGGCCAACGTCCTGACTTTC; cdr3_aa: CASSLQGANVLTF
v_call: TRBV7-2; j_call: TRBJ2-1; clone_size: once; d_call: -; cdr3_nt: TGTGCCAGCAGCTTAGCTCTGGGTTCCTACAATGAGCAGTTCTTC; cdr3_aa: CASSLALGSYNEQFF
v_call: TRBV5-4; j_call: TRBJ2-1; clone_size: -; d_call: -; cdr3_nt: TGTGCCAGCAGCTCCGGGGTTGGGGAGCAGTTCTTC; cdr3_aa: CASSSGVGEQFF
v_call: TRBV6-1; j_call: TRBJ2-1; clone_size: -; d_call: TRBD2; cdr3_nt: TGTGCCAGCATTACGTTAGCGGGAGCGGCCAATGAGCAGTTCTTC; cdr3_aa: CASITLAGAANEQFF
v_call: TRBV30; j_call: TRBJ1-4; clone_size: -; d_call: -; cdr3_nt: TGTGCCTGGAGTAAGGGACCGGCAACTAATGAAAAACTGTTTTTT; cdr3_aa: CAWSKGPATNEKLFF
v_call: TRBV28; j_call: TRBJ1-2; clone_size: -; d_call: -; cdr3_nt: TGTGCCAGCAGTCTGCAAGCCCTCTATGGCTACACCTTC; cdr3_aa: CASSLQALYGYTF
v_call: TRBV5-1; j_call: TRBJ2-5; clone_size: -; d_call: TRBD2; cdr3_nt: TGCGCCAGCAGCTTTGGCGGGGGGAGGGAGACCCAGTACTTC; cdr3_aa: CASSFGGGRETQYF